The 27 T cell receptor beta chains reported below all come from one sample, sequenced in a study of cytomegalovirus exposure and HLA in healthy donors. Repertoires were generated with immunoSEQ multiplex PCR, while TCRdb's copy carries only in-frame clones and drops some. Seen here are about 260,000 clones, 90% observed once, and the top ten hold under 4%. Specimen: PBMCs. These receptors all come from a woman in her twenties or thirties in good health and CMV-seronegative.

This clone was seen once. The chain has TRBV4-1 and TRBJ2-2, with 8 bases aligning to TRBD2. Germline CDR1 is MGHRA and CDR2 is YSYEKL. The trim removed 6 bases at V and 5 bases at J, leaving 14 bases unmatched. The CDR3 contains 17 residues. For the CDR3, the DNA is TGCGCCAGCAGTCCTACCGGGACTAGTAGAGATACCGGGGAGCTGTTTTTT. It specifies CASSPTGTSRDTGELFF.

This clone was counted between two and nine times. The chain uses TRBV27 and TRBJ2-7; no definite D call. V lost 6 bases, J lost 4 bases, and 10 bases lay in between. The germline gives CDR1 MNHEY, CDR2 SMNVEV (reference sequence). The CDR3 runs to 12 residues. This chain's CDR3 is CASSHSPYEQYF. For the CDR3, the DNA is TGTGCCAGCAGCCACAGCCCGTACGAGCAGTACTTC.

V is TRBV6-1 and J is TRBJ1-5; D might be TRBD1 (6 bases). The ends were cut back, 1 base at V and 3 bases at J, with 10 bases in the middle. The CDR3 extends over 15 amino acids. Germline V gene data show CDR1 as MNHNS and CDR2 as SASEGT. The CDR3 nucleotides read TGTGCCAGCAGTGAAGTGGACAGCTACAATCAGCCCCAGCATTTT. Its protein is CASSEVDSYNQPQHF.

CDR3 sequence reads: CASSLSPGQGYEQYF. In DNA form, the CDR3 reads TGTGCCAGCAGCTTAAGCCCGGGACAGGGTTACGAGCAGTACTTC. The chain employs TRBV7-8 and TRBJ2-7, with 9 bases fitting TRBD1. The CDR3 has 15 residues. Germline lookup yields CDR1 SGHVS and CDR2 FQNEAQ. The ends lost 2 bases at V and 4 bases at J; junction bases unmatched: 6.

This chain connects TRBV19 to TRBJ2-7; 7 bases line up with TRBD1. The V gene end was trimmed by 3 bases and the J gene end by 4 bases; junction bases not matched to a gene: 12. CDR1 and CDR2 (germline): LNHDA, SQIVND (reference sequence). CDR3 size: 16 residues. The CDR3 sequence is CASSIRQGPPWYEQYF. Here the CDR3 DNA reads TGTGCCAGTAGTATTCGACAGGGTCCTCCCTGGTACGAGCAGTACTTC. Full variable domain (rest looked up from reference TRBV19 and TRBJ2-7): DGGITQSPKYLFRKEGQNVTLSCEQNLNHDAMYWYRQDPGQGLRLIYYSQIVNDFQKGDIAEGYSVSREKKESFPLTVTSAQKNPTAFYLCASSIRQGPPWYEQYFGPGTRLTVT.

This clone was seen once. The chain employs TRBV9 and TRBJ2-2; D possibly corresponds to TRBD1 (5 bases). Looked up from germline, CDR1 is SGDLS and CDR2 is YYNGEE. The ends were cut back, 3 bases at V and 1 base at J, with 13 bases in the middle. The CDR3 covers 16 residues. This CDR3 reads CASSAPQGLNTGELFF. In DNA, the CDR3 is TGTGCCAGCAGCGCCCCCCAGGGTTTGAACACCGGGGAGCTGTTTTTT.

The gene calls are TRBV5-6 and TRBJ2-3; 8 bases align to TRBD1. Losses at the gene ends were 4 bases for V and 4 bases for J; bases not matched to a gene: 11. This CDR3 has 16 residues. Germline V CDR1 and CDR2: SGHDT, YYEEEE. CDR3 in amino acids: CASSTRGTGNSDTQYF. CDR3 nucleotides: TGTGCCAGCAGCACCCGCGGGACAGGTAACTCAGATACGCAGTATTTT.

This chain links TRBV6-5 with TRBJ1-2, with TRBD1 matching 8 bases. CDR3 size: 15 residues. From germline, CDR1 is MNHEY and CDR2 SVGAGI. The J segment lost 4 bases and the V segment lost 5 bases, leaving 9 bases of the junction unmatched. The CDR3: CASSTGQGKSYGYTF. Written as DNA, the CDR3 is TGTGCCAGCAGTACCGGACAGGGAAAATCCTATGGCTACACCTTC.

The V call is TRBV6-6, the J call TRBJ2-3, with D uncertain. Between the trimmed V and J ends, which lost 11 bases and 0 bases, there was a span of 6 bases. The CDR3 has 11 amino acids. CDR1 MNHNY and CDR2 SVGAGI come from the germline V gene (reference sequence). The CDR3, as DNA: TGTGCCTCACTAAGCACAGATACGCAGTATTTT. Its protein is CASLSTDTQYF.

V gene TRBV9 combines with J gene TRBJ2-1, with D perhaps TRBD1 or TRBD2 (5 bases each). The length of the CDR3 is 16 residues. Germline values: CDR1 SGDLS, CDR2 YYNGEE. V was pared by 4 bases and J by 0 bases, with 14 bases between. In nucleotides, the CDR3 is TGTGCCAGCAGCTCGGGGATTGGGGGCTCCTACAATGAGCAGTTCTTC. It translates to CASSSGIGGSYNEQFF.

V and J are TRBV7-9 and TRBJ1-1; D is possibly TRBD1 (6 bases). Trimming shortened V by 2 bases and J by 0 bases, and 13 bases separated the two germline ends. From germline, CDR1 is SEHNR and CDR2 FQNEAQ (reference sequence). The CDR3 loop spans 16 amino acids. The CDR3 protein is CASSLRQAGMNTEAFF. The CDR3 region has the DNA TGTGCCAGCAGCTTAAGACAGGCGGGCATGAACACTGAAGCTTTCTTT.

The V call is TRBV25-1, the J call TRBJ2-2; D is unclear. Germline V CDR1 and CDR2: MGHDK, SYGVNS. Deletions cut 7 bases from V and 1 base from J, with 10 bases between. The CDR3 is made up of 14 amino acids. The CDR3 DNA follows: TGTGCCAGCACCCCTCGGATGAACACCGGGGAGCTGTTTTTT. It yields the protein CASTPRMNTGELFF.

The CDR3 DNA reads TGCAGCGTTGGGTTGGGGGCTGATGGCACTGAAGCTTTCTTT. This codes for CSVGLGADGTEAFF. The rearrangement joins TRBV29-1 to TRBJ1-1; tentatively, D is TRBD1 (6 bases). This CDR3 is built from 14 residues. V was shortened by 4 bases and J by 4 bases, with 16 bases between the two germline ends. Germline values: CDR1 SQVTM, CDR2 ANQGSEA.

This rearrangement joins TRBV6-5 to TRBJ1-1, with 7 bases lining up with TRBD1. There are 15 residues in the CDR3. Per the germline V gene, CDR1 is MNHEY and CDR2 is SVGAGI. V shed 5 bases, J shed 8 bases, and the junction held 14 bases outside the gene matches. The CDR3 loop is CASSNTGARTREAFF. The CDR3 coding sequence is TGTGCCAGCAGTAATACAGGGGCGAGAACTAGGGAAGCTTTCTTT.

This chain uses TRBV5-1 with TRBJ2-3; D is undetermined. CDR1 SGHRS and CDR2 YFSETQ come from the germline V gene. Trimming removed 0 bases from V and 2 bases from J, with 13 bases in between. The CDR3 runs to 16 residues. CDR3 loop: CASSLEGSLNTDTQYF. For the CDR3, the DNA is TGCGCCAGCAGCTTGGAAGGCAGCCTCAACACAGATACGCAGTATTTT.

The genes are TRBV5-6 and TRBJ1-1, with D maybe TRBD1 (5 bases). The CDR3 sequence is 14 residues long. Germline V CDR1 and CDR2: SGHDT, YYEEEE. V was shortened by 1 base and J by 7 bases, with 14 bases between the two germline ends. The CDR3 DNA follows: TGTGCCAGCAGCTTGCGTTCAGGGTGGTTTGAAGCTTTCTTT. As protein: CASSLRSGWFEAFF. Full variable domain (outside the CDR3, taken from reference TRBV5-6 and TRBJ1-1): DAGVTQSPTHLIKTRGQQVTLRCSPKSGHDTVSWYQQALGQGPQFIFQYYEEEERQRGNFPDRFSGHQFPNYSSELNVNALLLGDSALYLCASSLRSGWFEAFFGQGTRLTVV.

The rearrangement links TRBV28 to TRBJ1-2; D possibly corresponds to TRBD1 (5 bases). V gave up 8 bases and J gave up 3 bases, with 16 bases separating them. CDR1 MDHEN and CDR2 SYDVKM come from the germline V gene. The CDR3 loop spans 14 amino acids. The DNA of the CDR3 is TGTGCCAGCCTGGATGCAGGGTACGACTATGGCTACACCTTC. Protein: CASLDAGYDYGYTF.

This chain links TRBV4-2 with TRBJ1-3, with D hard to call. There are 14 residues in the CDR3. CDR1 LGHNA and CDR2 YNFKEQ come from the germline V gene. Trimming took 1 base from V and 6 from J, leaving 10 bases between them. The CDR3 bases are TGTGCCAGCAGCCAAGTAGCAGAGAAAAACACCATATATTTT. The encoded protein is CASSQVAEKNTIYF.

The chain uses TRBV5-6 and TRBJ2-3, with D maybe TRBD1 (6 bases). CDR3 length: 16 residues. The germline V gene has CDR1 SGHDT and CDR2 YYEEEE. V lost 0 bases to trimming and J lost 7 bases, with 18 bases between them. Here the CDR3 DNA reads TGTGCCAGCAGCTTGGGTAGGGGGAGCCCCCTAAATACGCAGTATTTT. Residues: CASSLGRGSPLNTQYF. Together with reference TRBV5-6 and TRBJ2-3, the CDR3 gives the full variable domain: DAGVTQSPTHLIKTRGQQVTLRCSPKSGHDTVSWYQQALGQGPQFIFQYYEEEERQRGNFPDRFSGHQFPNYSSELNVNALLLGDSALYLCASSLGRGSPLNTQYFGPGTRLTVL.

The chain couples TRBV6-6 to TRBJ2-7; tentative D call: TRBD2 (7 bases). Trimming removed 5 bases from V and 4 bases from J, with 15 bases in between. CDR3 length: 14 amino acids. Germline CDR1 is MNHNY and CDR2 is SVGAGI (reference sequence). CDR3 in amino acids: CASSGGGAVYEQYF. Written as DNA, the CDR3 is TGTGCCAGCAGTGGAGGGGGGGCTGTGTACGAGCAGTACTTC.

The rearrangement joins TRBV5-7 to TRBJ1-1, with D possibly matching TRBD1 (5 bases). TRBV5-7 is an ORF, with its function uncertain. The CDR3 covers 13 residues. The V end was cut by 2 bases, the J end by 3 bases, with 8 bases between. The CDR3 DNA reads TGTGCCAGCAGCTTCATGGGGCACACTGAAGCTTTCTTT. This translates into CASSFMGHTEAFF.

The DNA for the CDR3 is TGTGCCAGCAGGGAGAATGGGCCCCTCTCTGGGGCCAACGTCCTGACTTTC. This codes for CASRENGPLSGANVLTF. This chain joins TRBV27 and TRBJ2-6, with no clear D. Per germline, CDR1 MNHEY and CDR2 SMNVEV (reference sequence). V was cut by 6 bases and J by 0 bases, with 15 bases left in between. CDR3 length equals 17 residues.

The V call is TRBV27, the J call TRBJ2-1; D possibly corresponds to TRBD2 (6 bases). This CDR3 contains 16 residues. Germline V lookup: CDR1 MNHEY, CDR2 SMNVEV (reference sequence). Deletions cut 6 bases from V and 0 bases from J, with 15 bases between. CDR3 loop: CASSYGTLRSYNEQFF. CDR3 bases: TGTGCCAGCAGCTACGGGACTCTCCGCTCCTACAATGAGCAGTTCTTC.

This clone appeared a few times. The CDR3 DNA reads as TGTGCCAGCAGTTTGGGCCGCGGGAGGGTAAGTGAGCAGTTCTTC. As protein: CASSLGRGRVSEQFF. The chain links TRBV27 to TRBJ2-1, with 9 bases matching TRBD2. Trimming cost V 3 bases and J 9 bases; bases outside gene matches: 9. CDR3 length: 15 residues. CDR1 MNHEY and CDR2 SMNVEV come from the germline V gene (reference sequence).

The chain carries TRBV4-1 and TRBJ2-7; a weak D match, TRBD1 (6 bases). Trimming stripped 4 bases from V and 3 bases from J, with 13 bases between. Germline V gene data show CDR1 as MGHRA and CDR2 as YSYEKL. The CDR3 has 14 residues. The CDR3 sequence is CASSLRDTRYEQYF. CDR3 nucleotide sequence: TGCGCCAGCAGCCTCCGGGACACTCGCTACGAGCAGTACTTC.

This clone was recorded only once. The CDR3 loop reads CAWSTGFDEKLFF. The CDR3 DNA is TGTGCCTGGAGTACCGGGTTTGACGAAAAACTGTTTTTT. This chain links TRBV30 with TRBJ1-4; D is ambiguous. CDR1 and CDR2 (germline): GTSNPN, SVGIG (reference sequence). The CDR3 is 13 residues long. Trimming cost V 2 bases and J 8 bases, with 12 bases left between them.

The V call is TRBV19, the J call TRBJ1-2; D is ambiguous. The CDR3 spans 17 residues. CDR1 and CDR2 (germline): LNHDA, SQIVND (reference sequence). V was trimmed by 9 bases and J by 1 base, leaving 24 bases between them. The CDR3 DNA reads TGTGCCAGCACGATAGACTCCCCTCCGGGAGTTAACTATGGCTACACCTTC. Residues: CASTIDSPPGVNYGYTF.